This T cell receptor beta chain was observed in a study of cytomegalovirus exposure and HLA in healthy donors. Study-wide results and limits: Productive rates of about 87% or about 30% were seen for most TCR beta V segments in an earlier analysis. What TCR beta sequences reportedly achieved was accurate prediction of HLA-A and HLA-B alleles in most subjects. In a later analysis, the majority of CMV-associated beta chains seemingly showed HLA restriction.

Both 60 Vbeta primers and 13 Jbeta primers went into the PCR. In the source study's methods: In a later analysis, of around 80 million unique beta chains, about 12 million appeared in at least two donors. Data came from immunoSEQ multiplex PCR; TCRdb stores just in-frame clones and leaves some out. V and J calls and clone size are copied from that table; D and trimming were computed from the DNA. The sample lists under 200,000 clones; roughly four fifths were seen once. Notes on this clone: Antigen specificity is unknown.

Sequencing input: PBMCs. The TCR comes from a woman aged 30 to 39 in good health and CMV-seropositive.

CDR3 amino acids: CASSFDNRGIGELFF. The DNA for the CDR3 is TGTGCCAGCAGCTTCGATAACAGGGGGATCGGGGAGCTGTTTTTT. This rearrangement joins TRBV7-9 to TRBJ2-2, with 8 bases fitting TRBD1. The CDR3 totals 15 residues. Germline assignment: CDR1 SEHNR and CDR2 FQNEAQ (reference sequence). Losses at the gene ends were 3 bases for V and 7 bases for J; bases not matched to a gene: 7.